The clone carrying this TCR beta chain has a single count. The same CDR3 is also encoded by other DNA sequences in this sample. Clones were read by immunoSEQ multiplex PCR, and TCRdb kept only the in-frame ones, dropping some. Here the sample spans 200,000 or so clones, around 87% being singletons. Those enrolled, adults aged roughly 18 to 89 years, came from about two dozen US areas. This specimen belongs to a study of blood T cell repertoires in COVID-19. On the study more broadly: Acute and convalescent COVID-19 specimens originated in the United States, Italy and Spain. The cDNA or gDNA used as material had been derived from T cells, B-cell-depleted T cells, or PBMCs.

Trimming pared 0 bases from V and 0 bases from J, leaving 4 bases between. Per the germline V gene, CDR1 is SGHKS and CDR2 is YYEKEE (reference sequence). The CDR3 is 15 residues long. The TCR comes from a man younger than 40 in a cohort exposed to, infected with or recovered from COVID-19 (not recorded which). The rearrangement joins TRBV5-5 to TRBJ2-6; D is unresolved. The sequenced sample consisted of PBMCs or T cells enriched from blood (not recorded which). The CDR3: CASSLGHSGANVLTF. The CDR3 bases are TGTGCCAGCAGCTTGGGACACTCTGGGGCCAACGTCCTGACTTTC.